This T cell receptor beta chain stems from a study of ipilimumab plus nivolumab after autologous stem cell transplantation. Overall study: Patients received a median of about five ipilimumab and 8 nivolumab doses. The DLBCL cohort had primary refractory and relapsed disease, with 18-month progression-free survival of around 88% and 27%.

This clone occurred once. Only in-frame clones appear in the TCRdb table, and some are missing; sequencing was by immunoSEQ multiplex PCR. This sample has approximately 84,000 clones; under 85% occur once, and the top ten carry more than 2%. The germline V and J ends were trimmed by 5 bases and 1 base, with 11 bases remaining between them. From germline, CDR1 is MNHNY and CDR2 SVGAGI (reference sequence). CDR3 length equals 15 residues. Checkpoint therapy with ipilimumab 1 mg/kg began 14 to 28 days after transplant. The TCR comes from a male donor with diffuse large B-cell lymphoma. The material sequenced was PBMCs, taken in a trial of ipilimumab plus nivolumab as post-transplant consolidation. The V and J genes are TRBV6-6 and TRBJ2-2; D might be TRBD2 (6 bases). The CDR3 region has the DNA TGTGCCAGCAGTAACCGGCGGGGGAACACCGGGGAGCTGTTTTTT. This translates into CASSNRRGNTGELFF.